The sequence of this T cell receptor beta chain was determined in a study of T cell repertoires in cytomegalovirus infection. TCRdb called the reads again in MiXCR, with one record for every CDR3 protein. The repertoire holds roughly 80,000 distinct CDR3 sequences, 24% seen once, with around 50% in the top ten. There are a few counts of this clonotype. The antigen is unknown. This CDR3 comprises 16 residues. Unmatched junction bases numbered 7, after V lost 3 bases and J lost 0 bases. The V gene's germline CDR1 is SGHRS and CDR2 YFSETQ. The chain recombines TRBV5-1 with TRBJ2-5, with 8 positions matching TRBD2. Sequencing used CD8+ T cells from cultured PBMCs, obtained from culture after CMV antigen stimulation. This sequence was found in a human donor in good health (CMV status not recorded). Some clones in this sample may be carry-over from other donors' samples. CDR3 sequence reads: CASSYFGLAHQETQYF. CDR3 coding DNA: TGCGCCAGCAGCTATTTCGGACTAGCTCACCAAGAGACCCAGTACTTC.